This is a list of T cell receptor beta chains from one sample in a study of regulatory T cells in long-lasting Graves disease. TCRdb re-called the multiplex PCR reads with MiXCR, one entry per CDR3 protein. The profile shows 450,000 or so distinct CDR3 sequences, roughly 23% of them singletons. The sequences come from peripheral blood mononuclear cells (PBMCs), collected when the disease was refractory, from a patient treated with antithyroid drugs. The receptors shown here come from a female donor with Graves disease. Both conserved end residues are part of each CDR3. Fields, in order: V gene, J gene, D gene, clone size, CDR3 DNA, CDR3 protein. D genes are given only for firm matches. Part of the rows lack a size; the others show once, few, many or a class for expanded clones.

v_gene: TRBV20-1; j_gene: TRBJ2-1; d_gene: -; abundance: -; CDR3nt: TGCAGTGCTAGCCCGACCTGGGGCGGTGAGCAGTTCTTC; CDR3aa: CSASPTWGGEQFF
v_gene: TRBV9; j_gene: TRBJ2-1; d_gene: -; abundance: -; CDR3nt: TGTGCCAGCAGCGTAAATTTGCAGACCTACAATGAGCAGTTCTTC; CDR3aa: CASSVNLQTYNEQFF
v_gene: TRBV19; j_gene: TRBJ1-6; d_gene: -; abundance: few; CDR3nt: TGTGCCAGTAGTATGGGACAACAAACTAATTCACCCCTCCACTTT; CDR3aa: CASSMGQQTNSPLHF
v_gene: TRBV5-8; j_gene: TRBJ1-5; d_gene: -; abundance: few; CDR3nt: TGTGCCAGCAGCTTTGAGCGAGGAAGCAATCAGCCCCAGCATTTT; CDR3aa: CASSFERGSNQPQHF
v_gene: TRBV10-3; j_gene: TRBJ1-2; d_gene: -; abundance: many; CDR3nt: TGTGCCATCAGTGAGTCGACAGACTATGGCTACACCTTC; CDR3aa: CAISESTDYGYTF
v_gene: TRBV15; j_gene: TRBJ2-2; d_gene: -; abundance: once; CDR3nt: TGTGCCACCAGCAGATCCTACCCGGCTAGCCAGAACACCGGGGAGCTGTTTTTT; CDR3aa: CATSRSYPASQNTGELFF
v_gene: TRBV6-5; j_gene: TRBJ2-7; d_gene: -; abundance: many; CDR3nt: TGTGCCAGCAGTTGGAGAAGACTCCACGAGCAGTACTTC; CDR3aa: CASSWRRLHEQYF
v_gene: TRBV7-2; j_gene: TRBJ2-7; d_gene: -; abundance: many; CDR3nt: TGTGCCAGCTCCCCCTCTTCCCCCTCTAGGGAGCAGTACTTC; CDR3aa: CASSPSSPSREQYF
v_gene: TRBV4-3; j_gene: TRBJ2-5; d_gene: -; abundance: -; CDR3nt: TGCGCCAGCAGCCAGGGGCGGGCGGAGGGGGAGACCCAGTACTTC; CDR3aa: CASSQGRAEGETQYF
v_gene: TRBV28; j_gene: TRBJ2-7; d_gene: -; abundance: many; CDR3nt: TGTGCCAGCAATAAGGTCCATGGCCGCTACGAGCAGTACTTC; CDR3aa: CASNKVHGRYEQYF
v_gene: TRBV10-3; j_gene: TRBJ1-1; d_gene: TRBD1; abundance: few; CDR3nt: TGTGCCATCAGTGAGTCACAGGGGAACACTGGAGCTTTCTTT; CDR3aa: CAISESQGNTGAFF
v_gene: TRBV6-1; j_gene: TRBJ2-7; d_gene: -; abundance: -; CDR3nt: TGTGCCAGCAGTGAAAATAGGGGCAGCTACTACGAGCAGTACTTC; CDR3aa: CASSENRGSYYEQYF
v_gene: TRBV11-2; j_gene: TRBJ2-7; d_gene: TRBD1; abundance: few; CDR3nt: TGTGCCAGCAGCTTGCGACTCGGACAGGACTACGAGCAGTACTTC; CDR3aa: CASSLRLGQDYEQYF
v_gene: TRBV11-2; j_gene: TRBJ1-6; d_gene: -; abundance: many; CDR3nt: TGTGCCAGCAGTCCCCTTGGGGGCAGCTCCTATAATTCACCCCTCCACTTT; CDR3aa: CASSPLGGSSYNSPLHF
v_gene: TRBV28; j_gene: TRBJ1-5; d_gene: -; abundance: many; CDR3nt: TGTGCCAGCAGTTTCCCAGGGATCGACCAGCCCCAGCATTTT; CDR3aa: CASSFPGIDQPQHF
v_gene: TRBV30; j_gene: TRBJ1-1; d_gene: TRBD1; abundance: many; CDR3nt: TGTGCATCGGACAGGTTCACTGAAGCTTTCTTT; CDR3aa: CASDRFTEAFF
v_gene: TRBV11-2; j_gene: TRBJ2-2; d_gene: -; abundance: many; CDR3nt: TGTGCCAGCAGCTTAGATGAGACCGGGGAGCTGTTTTTT; CDR3aa: CASSLDETGELFF
v_gene: TRBV12-3/TRBV12-4; j_gene: TRBJ1-2; d_gene: -; abundance: many; CDR3nt: TGTGCCAGCAGTTTATCATCAGGGCGCGGTAACTATGGCTACACCTTC; CDR3aa: CASSLSSGRGNYGYTF
v_gene: TRBV4-3; j_gene: TRBJ2-7; d_gene: -; abundance: few; CDR3nt: TGCGCCAGCAGCCAAATTGTGGGGCACAACGAGCAGTACTTC; CDR3aa: CASSQIVGHNEQYF
v_gene: TRBV3-1; j_gene: TRBJ2-7; d_gene: -; abundance: -; CDR3nt: TGTGCCAGCAGCCAAGAATTAGGGGCCGAGCAGTACTTC; CDR3aa: CASSQELGAEQYF
v_gene: TRBV20-1; j_gene: TRBJ1-1; d_gene: -; abundance: many; CDR3nt: TGCAGTGCCCGGTGGGGGGAGGACACTGAAGCTTTCTTT; CDR3aa: CSARWGEDTEAFF
v_gene: TRBV28; j_gene: TRBJ1-2; d_gene: -; abundance: many; CDR3nt: TGTGCCAGCAGCCTTCTAATTTCCGAGAACTCAAACTATGGCTACACCTTC; CDR3aa: CASSLLISENSNYGYTF
v_gene: TRBV7-9; j_gene: TRBJ2-3; d_gene: -; abundance: -; CDR3nt: TGTGCCAGCAGCTTAAGCGGCGGGATGAGAGATACGCAGTATTTT; CDR3aa: CASSLSGGMRDTQYF
v_gene: TRBV2; j_gene: TRBJ1-5; d_gene: TRBD1; abundance: many; CDR3nt: TGTGCCAGCACCCCGGACAGGGATCAGCCCCAGCATTTT; CDR3aa: CASTPDRDQPQHF
v_gene: TRBV6-1; j_gene: TRBJ1-4; d_gene: -; abundance: many; CDR3nt: TGTGCCAGCAGTGATCAGGGAGCGCTCGACTATGAAAAACTGTTTTTT; CDR3aa: CASSDQGALDYEKLFF
v_gene: TRBV4-3; j_gene: TRBJ2-3; d_gene: -; abundance: -; CDR3nt: TGCGCCAGCAGCCCCGGCGGGACAACGGATACGCAGTATTTT; CDR3aa: CASSPGGTTDTQYF
v_gene: TRBV7-2; j_gene: TRBJ2-7; d_gene: -; abundance: many; CDR3nt: TGTGCCAGCAGCTTGGCGGTCGAGCAGTACTTC; CDR3aa: CASSLAVEQYF